One sample yielded the 6 T cell receptor beta chains listed below, sequenced in a study of cytomegalovirus exposure and HLA in healthy donors. PCR primers comprised 60 Vbeta and 13 Jbeta primers. Profiling relied on immunoSEQ multiplex PCR, and the TCRdb table lists in-frame clones only, not all of them. The sample includes 100,000 to 140,000 clones, under 85% of them seen just once. The sequenced material came from PBMCs. The receptors here all came from a male donor in good health and CMV-seronegative.

This clone has only one observation. This chain links TRBV30 with TRBJ2-7; 8 nucleotides agree with TRBD2. The V gene's germline CDR1 is GTSNPN and CDR2 SVGIG (reference sequence). The CDR3 covers 14 residues. V dropped 5 bases and J dropped 2; count of bases not matched to a gene: 8. The CDR3 DNA sequence: TGTGCCTGGGGGATTAGCGGGACCCCCTACGAGCAGTACTTC. Encoded protein: CAWGISGTPYEQYF.

The rearrangement links TRBV2 to TRBJ1-6, with 7 bases aligning to TRBD1. Germline CDR1 and CDR2: SNHLY and FYNNEI. The CDR3 has 15 amino acids. J gave up 5 bases and V 5 bases, and 6 bases lay outside the gene matches. CDR3 sequence: CASSQQGFDNSPLHF. The CDR3 DNA follows: TGTGCCAGCAGTCAACAGGGGTTCGATAATTCACCCCTCCACTTT.

The J gene is TRBJ2-7, the V gene TRBV6-6; weak D call: TRBD2 (5 bases). The V and J ends lost 11 bases and 2 bases respectively, with 16 bases between them. Germline CDR1 is MNHNY and CDR2 is SVGAGI (reference sequence). The CDR3 runs to 13 residues. In nucleotides, the CDR3 is TGTGCCTCCGGAGGCGGGCTGACCTACGAGCAGTACTTC. Translated: CASGGGLTYEQYF.

This clone showed up just a few times. The gene calls are TRBV6-1 and TRBJ2-1; D remains ambiguous. CDR3 length: 13 amino acids. Germline V gene data show CDR1 as MNHNS and CDR2 as SASEGT. The germline V and J ends were trimmed by 5 bases and 4 bases, with 9 bases remaining between them. Here the CDR3 reads CASSLTEYNEQFF. DNA for the CDR3: TGTGCCAGCAGTCTTACAGAATACAATGAGCAGTTCTTC.

The chain uses TRBV25-1 and TRBJ2-6, with unresolved D. The V gene's germline CDR1 is MGHDK and CDR2 SYGVNS. V lost 5 bases and J lost 1, with 6 bases in between. The CDR3 sequence is 14 residues long. The CDR3 sequence: CASSSQSGANVLTF. In DNA, the CDR3 is TGTGCCAGCAGTTCCCAATCTGGGGCCAACGTCCTGACTTTC.

CDR3 coding DNA: TGCACCAGCAGCCAAGATCCGGGGGGGGGACAGGGCCACACCGGGGAGCTGTTTTTT. This translates into CTSSQDPGGGQGHTGELFF. The J gene is TRBJ2-2, the V gene TRBV1; the listed D gene, TRBD1, was not tested against the DNA. TRBV1 has pseudogene status. The CDR3 is 19 amino acids.